The clone carrying this TCR beta chain occurred a few times. The antigen is undetermined. This entry belongs to a study of metastatic and nonmetastatic thyroid tumors. General study findings and limits: Significantly greater TCR beta diversity was reportedly found in malignant thyroid tumors than in benign nodules (in blood and tumor).

Among the patients, none had received any treatment before thyroid surgery. As processed by the authors: Construction of a distant-metastasis classifier for papillary thyroid cancer relied on CDR3 differences across clinicopathological groups. TCRdb reanalyzed the PCR reads with MiXCR. These V and J calls rely on TCRdb rather than the paper's analysis. Found here are tens of thousands of clones, about 26% of them singletons; the top ten hold roughly a tenth. Trimming pared 1 base from V and 2 bases from J, leaving 10 bases between. Germline V CDR1 and CDR2: MGHRA, YSYEKL. The CDR3 has 15 amino acids. The source material was blood. The receptor comes from a male donor with papillary thyroid cancer or a benign thyroid nodule (not recorded which). Some clones in this sample may be carry-over from other donors' samples. The V call is TRBV4-1, the J call TRBJ2-3; D is unclear. In nucleotides, the CDR3 is TGCGCCAGCAGCCAAGGTCCCAGCGCCACAGATACGCAGTATTTT. Its translation: CASSQGPSATDTQYF.